The 22 T cell receptor beta chains listed next were all sequenced from one sample in a study of graft-versus-host responses after intestinal transplantation. Method: immunoSEQ multiplex PCR; TCRdb's copy keeps in-frame clones and lacks some. The sample lists 16,000 or so clones; around 83% were seen once. Processing of graft tissue released intraepithelial and lamina propria lymphocytes. The material was ileum tissue, obtained just under 600 days after intestinal transplantation. All receptors derive from a human patient who received an intestinal transplant, so some T cells may come from the graft donor.

The gene calls are TRBV20-1 and TRBJ2-7; D may be TRBD1 (5 bases). Between the trimmed V and J ends, which lost 6 bases and 5 bases, there was a span of 11 bases. Germline assignment: CDR1 DFQATT and CDR2 SNEGSKA (reference sequence). This CDR3 is built from 11 residues. The CDR3 DNA reads as TGCAGTGCCAGTCAGGGTGACGAGCAGTACTTC. This sequence encodes CSASQGDEQYF.

The chain joins TRBV18 to TRBJ2-5; D unclear. Germline V gives CDR1 KGHSH, CDR2 LQKENI. Trimming pared 0 bases from V and 3 bases from J, leaving 8 bases between. The CDR3 totals 14 residues. Here the CDR3 reads CASSPPVSKETQYF. In DNA, the CDR3 is TGTGCCAGCTCACCACCCGTCAGTAAAGAGACCCAGTACTTC.

V gene TRBV7-9 combines with J gene TRBJ1-2, with 8 nucleotides matching TRBD1. With V trimmed by 5 bases and J by 4 bases, 9 bases remained unmatched. This CDR3 has 15 amino acids. Germline values: CDR1 SEHNR, CDR2 FQNEAQ (reference sequence). DNA for the CDR3: TGTGCCAGCAGCGCCGACAGGGGACGCGTCTATGGCTACACCTTC. Translated: CASSADRGRVYGYTF. Using reference TRBV7-9 and TRBJ1-2 for the parts outside the CDR3, the full variable domain is DTGVSQNPRHKITKRGQNVTFRCDPISEHNRLYWYRQTLGQGPEFLTYFQNEAQLEKSRLLSDRFSAERPKGSFSTLEIQRTEQGDSAMYLCASSADRGRVYGYTFGSGTRLTVV.

This chain joins TRBV30 and TRBJ2-7; 9 bases align to TRBD1. V was clipped by 1 base and J by 2 bases; unmatched bases: 3. Germline V gene data show CDR1 as GTSNPN and CDR2 as SVGIG (reference sequence). The CDR3 is made up of 14 amino acids. The CDR3 nucleotides read TGTGCCTGGAGTGGGACAGGGGCGCCCTACGAGCAGTACTTC. It specifies CAWSGTGAPYEQYF. Variable domain in full (rest from reference TRBV30 and TRBJ2-7): SQTIHQWPATLVQPVGSPLSLECTVEGTSNPNLYWYRQAAGRGLQLLFYSVGIGQISSEVPQNLSASRPQDRQFILSSKKLLLSDSGFYLCAWSGTGAPYEQYFGPGTRLTVT.

CDR3 amino acids: CASNPGGDGEQYF. The CDR3 DNA reads TGTGCCAGCAATCCTGGGGGGGACGGCGAGCAGTACTTC. The chain links TRBV2 to TRBJ2-7, with TRBD2 identical over 7 bases. CDR3 length: 13 residues. V shed 7 bases, J shed 6 bases, and the junction held 9 bases outside the gene matches. Germline V gene lookup returns CDR1 SNHLY and CDR2 FYNNEI.

This sequence joins TRBV5-1 and TRBJ2-1, with 12 bases that match TRBD2. V lost 0 bases to trimming and J lost 5 bases; unmatched junction nucleotides: 6. The CDR3 consists of 17 residues. Germline lookup yields CDR1 SGHRS and CDR2 YFSETQ. CDR3 protein: CASSLAPGTSGHNEQFF. CDR3 nucleotide sequence: TGCGCCAGCAGCTTGGCCCCCGGGACTAGCGGGCACAATGAGCAGTTCTTC.

The chain uses TRBV6-6 and TRBJ1-1; 8 bases line up with TRBD1. V lost 5 bases to trimming and J lost 2 bases; unmatched junction nucleotides: 10. This CDR3 spans 16 amino acids. The V gene's germline CDR1 is MNHNY and CDR2 SVGAGI (reference sequence). CDR3 protein: CASSLIRGRRNTEAFF. In DNA form, the CDR3 reads TGTGCCAGCAGTCTCATCAGGGGGCGCCGAAACACTGAAGCTTTCTTT.

The gene calls are TRBV10-2 and TRBJ2-1, with TRBD2 identical over 7 bases. The V segment lost 5 bases and the J segment 4 bases; nucleotides outside the gene matches: 5. The CDR3 covers 14 residues. Germline values: CDR1 WSHSY, CDR2 SAAADI. This CDR3 reads CASSYAGEYNEQFF. The CDR3, as DNA: TGCGCCAGCAGTTACGCGGGGGAGTACAATGAGCAGTTCTTC.

Written as DNA, the CDR3 is TGTGCCACCGGCCCTTGGACTAGCGGGGGGGCCGGGAGCTACAATGAGCAGTTCTTC. Translated, it gives CATGPWTSGGAGSYNEQFF. The rearrangement links TRBV19 to TRBJ2-1; 15 bases line up with TRBD2. CDR1 and CDR2 (germline): LNHDA, SQIVND (reference sequence). This CDR3 contains 19 residues. Germline trimming cut 10 bases from V and 3 bases from J; bases unmatched to any gene: 16.

As for this clone: One end of the junction fails to match germline, which may point to a read error. The chain employs TRBV11-3 and TRBJ1-3; 7 bases are a match to TRBD1. This CDR3 is built from 15 residues. Germline V gene sequence: CDR1 SGHNT, CDR2 YENEEA. The CDR3: CASSPWDSSRNTIYF. The CDR3 nucleotides are TGTGCCAGCAGCCCTTGGGACAGCTCTAGAAACACCATATATTTT.

In DNA form, the CDR3 reads TGCGCCAGCAGCCCCGGGACAGGGATCGTCGAGCAGTACTTC. It encodes CASSPGTGIVEQYF. V is TRBV5-1 and J is TRBJ2-5; 9 nucleotides match TRBD1. The J call may be faulty, since TRBJ2-7 better matches the DNA end. Per germline, CDR1 SGHRS and CDR2 YFSETQ. The CDR3 sequence is 14 residues long.

V is TRBV6-6 and J is TRBJ2-1; D is uncertain. This CDR3 spans 12 amino acids. CDR1 is MNHNY and CDR2 is SVGAGI in the germline V gene (reference sequence). Trimming took off 2 bases at V and 4 bases at J, with 3 bases between the two ends. CDR3 sequence reads: CASSYGYNEQFF. The CDR3 DNA reads TGTGCCAGCAGTTACGGATACAATGAGCAGTTCTTC.

This clone has only one observation. This sequence joins TRBV27 and TRBJ2-5; the D is unclear. The CDR3 is made up of 15 amino acids. Germline values: CDR1 MNHEY, CDR2 SMNVEV (reference sequence). With 6 bases removed from V and 4 bases from J, the gap between germline ends came to 18 bases. This CDR3 reads CASSLSGGPGETQYF. DNA for the CDR3: TGTGCCAGCAGCCTATCTGGCGGCCCCGGAGAGACCCAGTACTTC.

V usage is TRBV10-3 and J usage is TRBJ1-1, with a weak D call TRBD1 (6 bases). The CDR3 spans 18 residues. Trimming shortened V by 0 bases and J by 2 bases, and 19 bases separated the two germline ends. Germline lookup yields CDR1 ENHRY and CDR2 SYGVKD. This CDR3 is CAISESISAGGTNTEAFF. CDR3 DNA: TGTGCCATCAGTGAGTCGATATCCGCGGGGGGCACTAACACTGAAGCTTTCTTT.

This chain uses TRBV5-4 with TRBJ2-5; D is perhaps TRBD1 (6 bases). This CDR3 has 14 residues. Germline V gene sequence: CDR1 SGHNT, CDR2 YYREEE (reference sequence). With 2 bases removed from V and 5 bases from J, the gap between germline ends came to 13 bases. The CDR3 DNA sequence: TGTGCCAGCAGCTTCCCAGGGGCCCACGAGACCCAGTACTTC. It encodes CASSFPGAHETQYF.

This clone appeared a few times. The chain recombines TRBV29-1 with TRBJ1-2; possibly TRBD1 for D (6 bases). The CDR3 spans 13 residues. Looked up from germline, CDR1 is SQVTM and CDR2 is ANQGSEA. Deletions cut 2 bases from V and 6 bases from J, with 13 bases between. The DNA for the CDR3 is TGCAGCGTTGAAAGGCCGGGGGCGAATGGCTACACCTTC. It is translated as CSVERPGANGYTF.

This rearrangement joins TRBV18 to TRBJ2-7; TRBD1 aligns across 7 bases. The length of the CDR3 is 14 residues. Germline V lookup: CDR1 KGHSH, CDR2 LQKENI. V trimming: 4 bases; J trimming: 1 base; junction bases outside the gene matches: 4. The CDR3 loop is CASSRTQGSYEQYF. As DNA, the CDR3 is TGTGCCAGCTCACGTACACAGGGGTCCTACGAGCAGTACTTC.

The rearrangement uses TRBV6-5 and TRBJ1-6, with unresolved D. V was clipped by 2 bases and J by 9 bases, with 11 bases between them. Germline V CDR1 and CDR2: MNHEY, SVGAGI. This CDR3 region has 14 residues. The CDR3 nucleotides read TGTGCCAGCAGTTACCCAGGCGGGGTTTCACCCCTCCACTTT. It translates to CASSYPGGVSPLHF.

The chain couples TRBV10-2 to TRBJ2-5; the D gene is possibly TRBD2 (6 bases). Trimming pared 4 bases from V and 1 base from J, leaving 19 bases between. CDR3 size: 17 residues. Germline V gives CDR1 WSHSY, CDR2 SAAADI. In DNA, the CDR3 is TGCGCCAGCAGTGGTCAAAGGAGGGACTCCGCCCAAGAGACCCAGTACTTC. Its protein is CASSGQRRDSAQETQYF.

Here the CDR3 reads CASRTSGGVSTDTQYF. The CDR3 DNA reads as TGTGCCAGCAGGACTAGCGGGGGAGTTAGCACAGATACGCAGTATTTT. The gene calls are TRBV7-9 and TRBJ2-3; the match to TRBD2 covers 12 bases. The length of the CDR3 is 16 residues. Germline CDR1 and CDR2: SEHNR and FQNEAQ (reference sequence). Unmatched junction bases numbered 4, after V lost 6 bases and J lost 0 bases. The full variable domain, with the rest looked up from reference TRBV7-9 and TRBJ2-3, is DTGVSQNPRHKITKRGQNVTFRCDPISEHNRLYWYRQTLGQGPEFLTYFQNEAQLEKSRLLSDRFSAERPKGSFSTLEIQRTEQGDSAMYLCASRTSGGVSTDTQYFGPGTRLTVL.

The gene calls are TRBV5-1 and TRBJ1-2, with D unresolved. Germline values: CDR1 SGHRS, CDR2 YFSETQ. The CDR3 contains 13 residues. V was pared by 0 bases and J by 7 bases, with 10 bases between. This chain's CDR3 is CASSLVANGGYTF. The CDR3, as DNA: TGCGCCAGCAGCTTGGTTGCAAACGGTGGCTACACCTTC.

V usage is TRBV13 and J usage is TRBJ2-1; D is unclear. CDR3 length equals 14 residues. The germline V gene has CDR1 PRHDT and CDR2 FYEKMQ (reference sequence). V was clipped by 4 bases and J by 4 bases, with 11 bases between them. The CDR3 DNA follows: TGTGCCAGCAGCTCGGACCCCCCTTACAATGAGCAGTTCTTC. Its translation: CASSSDPPYNEQFF. Based on the CDR3 plus reference TRBV13 and TRBJ2-1, the full variable domain is AAGVIQSPRHLIKEKRETATLKCYPIPRHDTVYWYQQGPGQDPQFLISFYEKMQSDKGSIPDRFSAQQFSDYHSELNMSSLELGDSALYFCASSSDPPYNEQFFGPGTRLTVL.